These T cell receptor beta chains were read from a single sample in a study of PD-L1 blockade in urothelial cancer. TCRdb's copy holds only in-frame clones and misses some; the assay was immunoSEQ multiplex PCR. The sample has about 80,000 clones, approximately 90% seen once. Sample: PBMCs, taken around atezolizumab (anti-PD-L1) treatment. The origin of the receptors is an older woman with urothelial cancer. Each CDR3 is given with its conserved first and last residue. Fields, in order: V gene, D gene, J gene, clone size, CDR3 protein, CDR3 DNA. D genes are given only for firm matches. Some rows mark clone size as missing; the rest say once, few, many or name a class of expanded clone.

TRBV10-1,TRBD1,TRBJ2-7,-,CASSATGAGAYEQYF,TGCGCCAGCAGTGCCACAGGGGCAGGGGCCTACGAGCAGTACTTC
TRBV6-6,-,TRBJ2-7,-,CASSGHYEQYF,TGTGCCAGCAGTGGACACTACGAGCAGTACTTC
TRBV6-5,TRBD1,TRBJ2-7,-,CASSRDSTYEQYF,TGTGCCAGCAGCAGGGACAGCACCTACGAGCAGTACTTC
TRBV6-1,-,TRBJ1-5,-,CASSETGSGVWQPQHF,TGTGCCAGCAGTGAAACGGGGTCAGGAGTTTGGCAGCCCCAGCATTTT
TRBV25-1,TRBD1,TRBJ1-6,-,CASSEHRGRRGNSPLHF,TGTGCCAGCAGTGAACACAGGGGGCGCAGAGGAAATTCACCCCTCCACTTT
TRBV18,TRBD1,TRBJ2-7,-,CASSPIPGTGSYEQYF,TGTGCCAGCTCACCCATTCCCGGGACAGGGAGCTACGAGCAGTACTTC
TRBV6-1,-,TRBJ2-3,once,CASRVASTDTQYF,TGTGCCAGCAGGGTGGCCAGCACAGATACGCAGTATTTT
TRBV5-6,TRBD1,TRBJ2-1,-,CASSFNRGSSYNEQFF,TGTGCCAGCAGCTTCAACAGGGGGAGCTCCTACAATGAGCAGTTCTTC
TRBV28,-,TRBJ1-5,-,CASSFQGRLGQPQHF,TGTGCCAGCAGTTTCCAGGGTCGTTTAGGTCAGCCCCAGCATTTT
TRBV9,-,TRBJ2-2,-,CASSARLAGELFF,TGTGCCAGCAGCGCACGCCTAGCCGGGGAGCTGTTTTTT
TRBV2,-,TRBJ1-5,once,CASSVGGRGLYSNQPQHF,TGTGCCAGCAGTGTGGGGGGTCGAGGGCTCTATAGCAATCAGCCCCAGCATTTT
TRBV5-4,TRBD2,TRBJ2-7,-,CASSFDLAGYEQYF,TGTGCCAGCAGCTTCGACCTAGCGGGGTACGAGCAGTACTTC
TRBV6-1,-,TRBJ1-5,-,CASKFRNDQPQHF,TGTGCCAGCAAATTTAGAAATGATCAGCCCCAGCATTTT
TRBV6-1,TRBD1,TRBJ1-1,few,CASSEGYRGYTEAFF,TGTGCCAGCAGTGAAGGGTACAGGGGTTACACTGAAGCTTTCTTT
TRBV4-2,-,TRBJ2-1,-,CASSQEVAGGGSYNEQFF,TGTGCCAGCAGCCAAGAGGTGGCGGGTGGCGGCTCCTACAATGAGCAGTTCTTC
TRBV13,-,TRBJ2-7,-,CASSPSETEVYEQYF,TGTGCCAGCAGCCCTTCCGAGACAGAGGTCTACGAGCAGTACTTC
TRBV5-1,-,TRBJ2-3,-,CASSLGWGDTDTQYF,TGCGCCAGCAGCTTGGGGTGGGGAGACACAGATACGCAGTATTTT
TRBV5-1,-,TRBJ2-7,-,CASSVDFKKSYEQYF,TGCGCCAGCAGCGTGGACTTTAAGAAGAGCTACGAGCAGTACTTC
TRBV4-3,TRBD2,TRBJ2-3,-,CASSQDRLADTDTQYF,TGCGCCAGCAGCCAAGATCGACTAGCGGACACAGATACGCAGTATTTT
TRBV15,TRBD2,TRBJ2-7,-,CATSRDWGLAGWYEQYF,TGTGCCACCAGCAGAGATTGGGGACTAGCGGGATGGTACGAGCAGTACTTC
TRBV6-6,TRBD1,TRBJ1-6,-,CASSPRDRNSPLHF,TGTGCCAGCAGCCCCCGGGACAGGAATTCACCCCTCCACTTT
TRBV30,-,TRBJ1-4,-,CAWSVGGSQNEKLFF,TGTGCCTGGAGTGTAGGCGGGTCTCAGAATGAAAAACTGTTTTTT
TRBV4-3,-,TRBJ1-3,once,CASSQVFAGLIGNTIYF,TGCGCCAGCAGCCAAGTTTTTGCGGGACTCATTGGAAACACCATATATTTT
TRBV30,-,TRBJ2-3,-,CAWSVGAGLIGTDTQYF,TGTGCCTGGAGTGTCGGGGCGGGGCTCATAGGCACAGATACGCAGTATTTT
TRBV5-1,TRBD2,TRBJ2-3,-,CASSSLPGGVGTDTQYF,TGCGCCAGCAGCTCCCTCCCCGGGGGGGTAGGCACAGATACGCAGTATTTT
TRBV15,-,TRBJ2-1,-,CATSRDYWGREQFF,TGTGCCACCAGCAGAGATTATTGGGGGCGTGAGCAGTTCTTC
TRBV5-6,-,TRBJ2-7,once,CASSLPWAPGASYEQYF,TGTGCCAGCAGCTTACCTTGGGCGCCAGGGGCTTCCTACGAGCAGTACTTC
TRBV28,-,TRBJ1-4,-,CASSFSGLWSNEKLFF,TGTGCCAGCAGTTTTTCGGGGTTGTGGTCTAATGAAAAACTGTTTTTT
TRBV2,-,TRBJ1-2,-,CASRASEDYGYTF,TGTGCCAGCAGGGCGTCTGAGGACTATGGCTACACCTTC
TRBV5-1,TRBD1,TRBJ2-2,few,CASSYTDRGTGELFF,TGCGCCAGCAGCTACACGGACAGGGGCACCGGGGAGCTGTTTTTT
TRBV9,TRBD1,TRBJ1-4,-,CASSPGTGVANEKLFF,TGTGCCAGCAGCCCGGGGACAGGGGTAGCTAATGAAAAACTGTTTTTT
TRBV5-5,-,TRBJ1-2,once,CASSSRDPTQRGYTF,TGTGCCAGCAGCTCGCGGGATCCCACTCAGCGGGGCTACACCTTC
TRBV18,-,TRBJ2-2,-,CASSPAALGASGTGELFF,TGTGCCAGCTCACCGGCTGCCCTCGGCGCTTCGGGGACCGGGGAGCTGTTTTTT
TRBV7-3,TRBD2,TRBJ2-1,-,CASSLSSGRGYEQFF,TGTGCCAGCAGCTTAAGTAGCGGGAGAGGATATGAGCAGTTCTTC
TRBV15,-,TRBJ1-1,-,CATSRDETEAFF,TGTGCCACCAGCAGAGATGAGACTGAAGCTTTCTTT
TRBV5-6,-,TRBJ1-1,-,CASSLVGRGGTEAFF,TGTGCCAGCAGCTTGGTGGGTAGGGGGGGGACTGAAGCTTTCTTT
TRBV25-1,TRBD1,TRBJ1-1,-,CASMDRGLTEAFF,TGTGCCAGCATGGACAGGGGGCTCACTGAAGCTTTCTTT
TRBV6-1,-,TRBJ2-3,once,CASSERWGVLSTDTQYF,TGTGCCAGCAGTGAACGGTGGGGGGTCCTTAGCACAGATACGCAGTATTTT
TRBV30,TRBD1,TRBJ2-1,-,CAWSRRGQGINEQFF,TGTGCCTGGAGTCGCCGTGGACAGGGTATAAACGAGCAGTTCTTC
TRBV5-1,TRBD2,TRBJ2-7,-,CASSPGLSSGDEQYF,TGCGCCAGCAGCCCAGGTTTGTCTAGCGGGGACGAGCAGTACTTC
TRBV11-2,-,TRBJ2-5,-,CASSFNQETQYF,TGTGCCAGCAGCTTTAACCAAGAGACCCAGTACTTC
TRBV19,-,TRBJ2-1,-,CASSIQARHNEQFF,TGTGCCAGTAGTATTCAGGCGCGACACAATGAGCAGTTCTTC
TRBV10-1,TRBD1,TRBJ2-1,once,CASSKDRGYYNEQFF,TGCGCCAGCAGTAAGGACAGGGGGTACTACAATGAGCAGTTCTTC
TRBV6-5,-,TRBJ2-1,once,CASGRTRGYNEQFF,TGTGCCAGCGGTCGTACCAGGGGATACAATGAGCAGTTCTTC
TRBV6-1,TRBD2,TRBJ2-1,once,CASSDTLAGGPWEQFF,TGTGCCAGCAGTGACACACTAGCGGGGGGCCCCTGGGAGCAGTTCTTC
TRBV18,TRBD2,TRBJ2-5,-,CASSLLFTSGKPEETQYF,TGTGCCAGCTCACTATTATTTACTAGCGGGAAACCTGAAGAGACCCAGTACTTC
TRBV5-1,-,TRBJ1-4,-,CASKTGDTTNEKLFF,TGCGCCAGCAAGACAGGAGACACAACTAATGAAAAACTGTTTTTT
TRBV7-8,-,TRBJ2-7,-,CASVPGESGYEQYF,TGTGCCAGCGTCCCTGGGGAGTCGGGGTACGAGCAGTACTTC
TRBV5-1,-,TRBJ1-2,-,CASSFSTGGTNYGYTF,TGCGCCAGCAGCTTCTCAACAGGCGGTACTAACTATGGCTACACCTTC
TRBV30,-,TRBJ1-6,-,CAWRTTDNSPLHF,TGTGCCTGGAGAACGACAGATAATTCACCCCTCCACTTT
TRBV7-2,TRBD2,TRBJ2-7,-,CASSLASRTSGAYEQYF,TGTGCCAGCAGCTTAGCTTCTAGGACTAGCGGAGCCTACGAGCAGTACTTC
TRBV15,-,TRBJ2-1,-,CATSGPGGTYNEQFF,TGTGCCACCAGCGGTCCTGGGGGCACCTACAATGAGCAGTTCTTC
TRBV2,TRBD1,TRBJ1-4,-,CASSLETGFNEKLFF,TGTGCCAGCAGCCTGGAGACAGGGTTTAATGAAAAACTGTTTTTT
TRBV11-2,TRBD1,TRBJ2-7,-,CASSLRQGIEQYF,TGTGCCAGCAGCTTAAGACAGGGAATCGAGCAGTACTTC